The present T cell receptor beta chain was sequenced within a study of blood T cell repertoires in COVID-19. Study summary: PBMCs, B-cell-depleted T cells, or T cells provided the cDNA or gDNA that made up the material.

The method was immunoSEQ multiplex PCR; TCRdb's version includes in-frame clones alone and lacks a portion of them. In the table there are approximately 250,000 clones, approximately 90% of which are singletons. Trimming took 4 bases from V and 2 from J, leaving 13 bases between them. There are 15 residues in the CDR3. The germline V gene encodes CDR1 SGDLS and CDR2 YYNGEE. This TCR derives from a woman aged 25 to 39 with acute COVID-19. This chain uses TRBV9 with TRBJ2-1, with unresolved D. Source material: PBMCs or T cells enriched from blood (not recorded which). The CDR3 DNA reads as TGTGCCAGCAGCCCCAGAATGGCGGCCTACAATGAGCAGTTCTTC. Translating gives CASSPRMAAYNEQFF.